This TCR beta chain came from a study of graft-versus-host responses after intestinal transplantation. Assay: immunoSEQ multiplex PCR; the TCRdb copy retains only in-frame clones and omits some. The data contain 15,000 to 20,000 clones, approximately 39% of them singletons. V was cut by 3 bases and J by 6 bases, with 10 bases left in between. The CDR3 contains 12 residues. Germline CDR1 and CDR2: SGDLS and YYNGEE. Roughly 200,000 CFSE-labeled responder cells were plated with roughly 200,000 irradiated, violet-dye-labeled stimulator cells. This clone was seen only a few times. Notes on the study in general: Within allografts, high graft-versus-host to host-versus-graft clonal ratios were seen among patients with graft-donor T cell macrochimerism.

Sequencing was performed on alloreactive CD8+ T cells from a mixed lymphocyte reaction culture, taken before intestinal transplant. Stated subset: CFSE-low proliferating T cells sorted from roughly 6-day pre-transplant mixed lymphocyte reaction (GvH or HvG direction). The TCR comes from a human patient who received an intestinal transplant. The chain uses TRBV9 and TRBJ2-7; D gene unclear. CDR3 protein: CASSGIMGEQYF. CDR3 coding DNA: TGTGCCAGCAGCGGGATCATGGGCGAGCAGTACTTC.